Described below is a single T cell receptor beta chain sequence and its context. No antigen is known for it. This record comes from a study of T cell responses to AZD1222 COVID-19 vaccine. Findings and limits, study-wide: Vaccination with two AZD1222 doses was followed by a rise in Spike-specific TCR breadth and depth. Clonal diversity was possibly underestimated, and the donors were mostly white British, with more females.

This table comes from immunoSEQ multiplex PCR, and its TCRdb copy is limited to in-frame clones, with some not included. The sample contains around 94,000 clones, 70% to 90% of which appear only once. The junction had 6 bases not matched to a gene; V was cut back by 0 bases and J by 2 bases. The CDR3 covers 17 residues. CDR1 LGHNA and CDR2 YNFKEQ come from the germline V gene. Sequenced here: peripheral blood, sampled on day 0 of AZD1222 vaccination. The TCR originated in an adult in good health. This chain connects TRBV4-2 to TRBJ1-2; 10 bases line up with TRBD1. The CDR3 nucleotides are TGTGCCAGCAGCCAAGAACAGACAGGGGGCGCGAACTATGGCTACACCTTC. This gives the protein CASSQEQTGGANYGYTF.